This T cell receptor beta chain was observed in a study of graft-versus-host responses after intestinal transplantation. Study context: After anti-thymocyte globulin induction, recipients took tacrolimus and steroids for approximately 3 years.

CDR1 is MGHRA and CDR2 is YSYEKL in the germline V gene. The CDR3 covers 17 residues. Only in-frame clones appear in the TCRdb table, and some are missing; sequencing was by immunoSEQ multiplex PCR. The repertoire consists of tens of thousands of clones, with about 91% occurring once and the leading ten covering 7.6%. For this clone: The antigen remains unidentified.

The TCR was taken from a human donor who was the organ donor for an intestinal transplant. The sample was unstimulated CD8+ T cells sorted from spleen or lymph node cells, taken before transplant. The chain combines TRBV4-1 with TRBJ2-5; D might be TRBD1 (6 bases). The DNA end is a closer match to TRBJ2-7, so the J assignment may be wrong. CDR3 in amino acids: CASSQAYGTDSSYEQYF. The CDR3 nucleotides read TGCGCCAGCAGCCAAGCATACGGGACGGACAGCTCCTACGAGCAGTACTTC.